Listed here are 16 T cell receptor beta chains from one sample, sequenced in a study of identical twins. From the 5' RACE reads, TCRdb called clonotypes with MiXCR, one entry per CDR3 protein. The data contain 120,000 to 150,000 distinct CDR3 sequences, roughly 3.3% of them seen just once; the ten biggest clones take up more than 6.5%. The sample consisted of memory T cells sorted from blood. The receptors here all came from a man in his late teens or twenties in good health.

This clonotype was detected ten times or more. CDR3 bases: TGTGCCAGCAGTTACTTCGGGGAGCTGTTTTTT. It is translated as CASSYFGELFF. This sequence joins TRBV6-2 or TRBV6-3 and TRBJ2-2; D unclear. Germline CDR1 is MNHEY and CDR2 is SVGEGT. The CDR3 extends over 11 amino acids. Between the trimmed V and J ends, which lost 1 base and 7 bases, there was a span of 1 base.

Many counts were recorded for this clonotype. This chain links TRBV24-1 with TRBJ2-1; D not certain. Germline V CDR1 and CDR2: KGHDR, SFDVKD. This CDR3 spans 13 amino acids. The V and J ends lost 4 bases and 8 bases respectively, with 11 bases between them. CDR3 DNA: TGTGCCACCAGTGAGGTGGCTGGAGATGAGCAGTTCTTC. This gives the protein CATSEVAGDEQFF.

The chain couples TRBV28 to TRBJ2-1, with D perhaps matching TRBD1 or TRBD2 (6 bases each). The ends were cut back, 6 bases at V and 8 bases at J, with 17 bases in the middle. The CDR3 totals 14 residues. From germline, CDR1 is MDHEN and CDR2 SYDVKM. The CDR3 is CASSQRRRGDEQFF. The CDR3 DNA reads as TGTGCCAGCAGCCAGCGAAGGAGGGGGGATGAGCAGTTCTTC. The full variable domain, with the rest looked up from reference TRBV28 and TRBJ2-1, is DVKVTQSSRYLVKRTGEKVFLECVQDMDHENMFWYRQDPGLGLRLIYFSYDVKMKEKGDIPEGYSVSREKKERFSLILESASTNQTSMYLCASSQRRRGDEQFFGPGTRLTVL.

This clonotype appeared many times. The chain is built from TRBV5-6 and TRBJ2-3, with TRBD2 matching over 13 bases. The V segment lost 4 bases and the J segment 3 bases; nucleotides outside the gene matches: 11. Germline CDR1 reads SGHDT; CDR2 reads YYEEEE. The CDR3 length is 18 residues. The CDR3 loop reads CASSEQGLAGYRTDTQYF. DNA for the CDR3: TGTGCCAGCAGCGAACAGGGACTAGCGGGATATAGAACAGATACGCAGTATTTT.

This clonotype was found many times. V usage is TRBV9 and J usage is TRBJ2-2; 8 bases align to TRBD2. Germline V gene sequence: CDR1 SGDLS, CDR2 YYNGEE. Losses at the gene ends were 0 bases for V and 0 bases for J; bases not matched to a gene: 4. The CDR3 loop spans 17 amino acids. CDR3 residues: CASSVVPSGSNTGELFF. CDR3 DNA sequence: TGTGCCAGCAGCGTAGTTCCTAGCGGGTCGAACACCGGGGAGCTGTTTTTT.

This clonotype showed up many times. The chain combines TRBV5-1 with TRBJ2-7; 7 bases are shared with TRBD1. Germline CDR1 and CDR2: SGHRS and YFSETQ. The CDR3 is 14 residues long. J gave up 0 bases and V 4 bases, and 4 bases lay outside the gene matches. In DNA form, the CDR3 reads TGCGCCAGCAGCCGGGACAGCCACTCCTACGAGCAGTACTTC. Residues: CASSRDSHSYEQYF.

This clonotype was recorded many times. The chain joins TRBV5-1 to TRBJ2-2, with 10 bases aligning to TRBD1. CDR1 is SGHRS, CDR2 YFSETQ, per germline. V was pared by 6 bases and J by 5 bases, with 7 bases of the junction left unmatched. This CDR3 region has 15 residues. CDR3 nucleotide sequence: TGCGCCAGCACCGGGAGGACAGGGGGGACCGGGGAGCTGTTTTTT. This translates into CASTGRTGGTGELFF.

This clonotype has at least ten counts. This chain uses TRBV24-1 with TRBJ2-3; TRBD2 matches at 8 bases. Germline CDR1 reads KGHDR; CDR2 reads SFDVKD. V lost 1 base to trimming and J lost 10 bases; unmatched junction nucleotides: 9. This CDR3 has 15 residues. The CDR3 nucleotides read TGTGCCACCAGTGATTTCATCGGGACTAGTCAATCGCAGTATTTT. Amino acids: CATSDFIGTSQSQYF.

At least ten counts were recorded for this clonotype. V is TRBV29-1 and J is TRBJ2-2, with TRBD1 matching over 9 bases. The CDR3 loop spans 13 amino acids. After removal of 4 bases from V and 4 bases from J, the junction contained 1 base not matched to a gene. CDR1 and CDR2 (germline): SQVTM, ANQGSEA. DNA of the CDR3: TGCAGCGTTGTGACAGGGGGCACCGGGGAGCTGTTTTTT. Encoded protein: CSVVTGGTGELFF.

This clonotype was found many times. This chain links TRBV6-2 or TRBV6-3 with TRBJ2-1; weak D call: TRBD2 (5 bases). This CDR3 has 12 amino acids. Between the trimmed V and J ends, which lost 6 bases and 12 bases, there was a span of 15 bases. Looked up from germline, CDR1 is MNHEY and CDR2 is SVGEGT. The CDR3 nucleotides are TGTGCCAGCAGAAAGGACTCGAGACTGCAGTTCTTC. This codes for CASRKDSRLQFF.

This clonotype was recorded many times. This chain uses TRBV4-1 with TRBJ2-1; D gene ambiguous. The CDR3 totals 12 residues. Trimming removed 1 base from V and 12 bases from J, with 10 bases in between. Germline V gives CDR1 MGHRA, CDR2 YSYEKL. The CDR3 DNA reads as TGCGCCAGCAGCCAAGTAATGGGTTGGCAGTTCTTC. Its protein product is CASSQVMGWQFF.

This clonotype showed up many times. The V call is TRBV12-3 or TRBV12-4, the J call TRBJ1-5, with D unclear. CDR3 length: 15 residues. Trimming pared 7 bases from V and 3 bases from J, leaving 16 bases between. CDR3 amino acids: CASTGDGGPNQPQHF. The CDR3 DNA reads as TGTGCCAGCACCGGCGACGGAGGTCCCAATCAGCCCCAGCATTTT.

This clonotype was picked up many times. The genes are TRBV7-8 and TRBJ2-7; D remains ambiguous. V lost 1 base, J lost 4 bases, and 14 bases lay in between. The CDR3 has 15 amino acids. Germline loops: CDR1 SGHVS, CDR2 FQNEAQ. The CDR3 reads CASSLDPGLLYEQYF. The CDR3, as DNA: TGTGCCAGCAGCTTAGATCCGGGCCTCCTTTACGAGCAGTACTTC.

This clonotype has at least ten counts. The V call is TRBV6-1, the J call TRBJ2-5, with 8 nucleotides matching TRBD1. The CDR3 spans 15 residues. The V and J ends lost 2 bases and 4 bases, in that order; junction bases with no gene match: 6. CDR1 and CDR2 from the germline V gene are MNHNS and SASEGT. The CDR3 is CASSEMWGQVETQYF. Written as DNA, the CDR3 is TGTGCCAGCAGTGAAATGTGGGGACAGGTAGAGACCCAGTACTTC.

Ten or more counts support this clonotype. The chain combines TRBV6-4 with TRBJ2-7, with 12 bases aligning to TRBD2. This CDR3 is built from 15 residues. CDR1 is MRHNA, CDR2 SNTAGT, per germline. Unmatched junction bases numbered 5, after V lost 6 bases and J lost 2 bases. The CDR3 protein is CASRASGRVTYEQYV. The CDR3 DNA follows: TGTGCCAGCAGAGCTAGCGGGAGGGTCACCTACGAGCAGTACGTC.

This clonotype was recorded many times. The rearrangement uses TRBV15 and TRBJ2-2; the D gene is possibly TRBD1 (6 bases). Germline loops: CDR1 LNHNV, CDR2 YYDKDF (reference sequence). The CDR3 is 16 amino acids. The V end was cut by 3 bases, the J end by 4 bases, with 15 bases between. Here the CDR3 DNA reads TGTGCCACCAGCAGGGAGCAGGGGCTACCCACCGGGGAGCTGTTTTTT. This translates into CATSREQGLPTGELFF.